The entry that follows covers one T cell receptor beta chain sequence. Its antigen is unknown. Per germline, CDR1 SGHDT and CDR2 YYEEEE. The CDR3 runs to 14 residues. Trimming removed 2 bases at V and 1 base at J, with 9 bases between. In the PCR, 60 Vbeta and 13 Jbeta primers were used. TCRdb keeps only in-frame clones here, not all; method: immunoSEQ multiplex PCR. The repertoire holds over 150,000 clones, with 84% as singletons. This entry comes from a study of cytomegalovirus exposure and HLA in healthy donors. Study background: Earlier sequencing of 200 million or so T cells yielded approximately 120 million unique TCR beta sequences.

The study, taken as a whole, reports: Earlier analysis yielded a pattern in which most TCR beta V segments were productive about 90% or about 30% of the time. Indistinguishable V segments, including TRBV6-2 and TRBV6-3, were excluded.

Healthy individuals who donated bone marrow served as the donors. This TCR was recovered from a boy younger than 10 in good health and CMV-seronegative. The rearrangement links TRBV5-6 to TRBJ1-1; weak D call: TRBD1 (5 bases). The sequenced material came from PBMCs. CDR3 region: CASSLTTANTEAFF. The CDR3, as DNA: TGTGCCAGCAGCTTAACGACAGCGAACACTGAAGCTTTCTTT.